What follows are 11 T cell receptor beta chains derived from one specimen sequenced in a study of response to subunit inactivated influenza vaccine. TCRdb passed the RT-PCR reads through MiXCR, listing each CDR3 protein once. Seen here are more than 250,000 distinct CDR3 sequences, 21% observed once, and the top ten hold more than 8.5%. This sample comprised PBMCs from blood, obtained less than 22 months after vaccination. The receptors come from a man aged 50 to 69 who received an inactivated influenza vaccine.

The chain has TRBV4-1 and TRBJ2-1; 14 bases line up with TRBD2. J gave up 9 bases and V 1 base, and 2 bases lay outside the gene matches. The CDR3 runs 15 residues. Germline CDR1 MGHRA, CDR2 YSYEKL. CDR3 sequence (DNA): TGCGCCAGCAGCCAAGGACTAGCGGGGGGGGTTGAGCAGTTCTTC. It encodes CASSQGLAGGVEQFF.

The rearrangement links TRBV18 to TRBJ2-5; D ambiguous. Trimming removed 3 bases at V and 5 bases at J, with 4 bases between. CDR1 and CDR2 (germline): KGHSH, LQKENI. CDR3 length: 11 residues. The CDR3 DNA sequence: TGTGCCAGCTCACCCGAGGAGACCCAGTACTTC. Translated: CASSPEETQYF.

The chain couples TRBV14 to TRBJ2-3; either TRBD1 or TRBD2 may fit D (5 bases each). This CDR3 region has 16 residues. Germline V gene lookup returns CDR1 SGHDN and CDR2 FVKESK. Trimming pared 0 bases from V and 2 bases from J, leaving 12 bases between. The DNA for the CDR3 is TGTGCCAGCAGCCAAGAGGGGACGGCGAACACAGATACGCAGTATTTT. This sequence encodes CASSQEGTANTDTQYF.

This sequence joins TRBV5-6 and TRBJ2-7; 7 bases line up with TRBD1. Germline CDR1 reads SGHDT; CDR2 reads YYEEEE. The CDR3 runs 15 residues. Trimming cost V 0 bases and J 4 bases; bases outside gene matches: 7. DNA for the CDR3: TGTGCCAGCAGCTTGGCCCCGGGACAGTCTTACGAGCAGTACTTC. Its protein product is CASSLAPGQSYEQYF.

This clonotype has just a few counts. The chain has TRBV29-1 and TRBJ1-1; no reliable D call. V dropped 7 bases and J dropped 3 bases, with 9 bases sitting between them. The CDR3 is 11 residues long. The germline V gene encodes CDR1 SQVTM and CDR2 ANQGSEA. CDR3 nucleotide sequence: TGCAGCGGTCAACGGGACACTGAAGCTTTCTTT. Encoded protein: CSGQRDTEAFF.

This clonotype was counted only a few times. CDR3 in DNA: TGCAGTGCTAGACAGGGGGGCGGGTGGGATCAGCCCCAGCATTTT. Translating gives CSARQGGGWDQPQHF. This chain connects TRBV20-1 to TRBJ1-5; TRBD1 agrees at 7 bases. The J segment lost 5 bases and the V segment lost 2 bases, leaving 9 bases of the junction unmatched. The CDR3 extends over 15 amino acids. Germline CDR1 reads DFQATT; CDR2 reads SNEGSKA (reference sequence).

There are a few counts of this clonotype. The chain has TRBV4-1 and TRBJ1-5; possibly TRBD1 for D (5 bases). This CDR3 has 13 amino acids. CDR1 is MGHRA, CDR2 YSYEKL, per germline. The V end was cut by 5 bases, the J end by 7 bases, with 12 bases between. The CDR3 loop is CASSYGGAQPQHF. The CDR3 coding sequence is TGCGCCAGCAGCTACGGGGGAGCACAGCCCCAGCATTTT.

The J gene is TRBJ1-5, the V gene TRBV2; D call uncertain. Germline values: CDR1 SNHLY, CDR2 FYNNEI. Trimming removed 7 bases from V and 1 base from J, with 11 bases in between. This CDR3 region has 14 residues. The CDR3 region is CASNAGGSNQPQHF. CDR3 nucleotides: TGTGCCAGCAATGCGGGTGGAAGCAATCAGCCCCAGCATTTT.

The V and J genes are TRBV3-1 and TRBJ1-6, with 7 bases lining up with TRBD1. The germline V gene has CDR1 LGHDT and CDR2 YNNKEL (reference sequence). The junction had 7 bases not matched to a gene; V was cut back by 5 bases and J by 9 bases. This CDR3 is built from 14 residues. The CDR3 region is CASSETGSRSPLHF. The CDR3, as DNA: TGTGCCAGCAGCGAGACAGGGAGTCGTTCACCCCTCCACTTT.

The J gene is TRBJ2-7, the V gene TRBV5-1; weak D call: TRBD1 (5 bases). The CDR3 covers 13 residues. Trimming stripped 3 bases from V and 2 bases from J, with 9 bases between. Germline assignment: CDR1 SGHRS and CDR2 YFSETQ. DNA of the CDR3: TGCGCCAGCAGCTCAGGGCCTACCTACGAGCAGTACTTC. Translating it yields CASSSGPTYEQYF. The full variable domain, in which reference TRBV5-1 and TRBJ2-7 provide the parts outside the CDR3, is KAGVTQTPRYLIKTRGQQVTLSCSPISGHRSVSWYQQTPGQGLQFLFEYFSETQRNKGNFPGRFSGRQFSNSRSEMNVSTLELGDSALYLCASSSGPTYEQYFGPGTRLTVT.

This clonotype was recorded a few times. The chain's CDR3 is CSATYGSSYNEQFF. CDR3 sequence (DNA): TGCAGTGCTACGTACGGGAGTTCCTACAATGAGCAGTTCTTC. The gene calls are TRBV20-1 and TRBJ2-1; D is perhaps TRBD2 (6 bases). This CDR3 comprises 14 residues. Germline CDR1 is DFQATT and CDR2 is SNEGSKA (reference sequence). The germline V and J ends were trimmed by 4 bases and 1 base, with 11 bases remaining between them.